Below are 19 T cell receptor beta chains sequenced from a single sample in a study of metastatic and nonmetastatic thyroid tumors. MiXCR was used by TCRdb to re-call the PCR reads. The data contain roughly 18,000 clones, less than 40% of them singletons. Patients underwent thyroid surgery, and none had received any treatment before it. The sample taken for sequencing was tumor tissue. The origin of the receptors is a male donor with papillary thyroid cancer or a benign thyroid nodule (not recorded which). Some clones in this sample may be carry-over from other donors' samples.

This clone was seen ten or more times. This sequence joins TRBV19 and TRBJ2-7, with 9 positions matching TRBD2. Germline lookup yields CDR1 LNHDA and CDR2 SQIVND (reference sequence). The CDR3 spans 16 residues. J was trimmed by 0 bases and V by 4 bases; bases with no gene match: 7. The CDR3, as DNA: TGTGCCAGTAGTAGTAGCGGGAGCCTTGGCTCCTACGAGCAGTACTTC. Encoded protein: CASSSSGSLGSYEQYF.

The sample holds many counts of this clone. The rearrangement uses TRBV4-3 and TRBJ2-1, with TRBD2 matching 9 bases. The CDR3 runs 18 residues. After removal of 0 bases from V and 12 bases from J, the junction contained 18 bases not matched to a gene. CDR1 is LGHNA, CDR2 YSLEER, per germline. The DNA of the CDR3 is TGCGCCAGCAGCCAAGAAGGAATGGCGGGAGGGGCGCAAGGAGTGCAGTTCTTC. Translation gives CASSQEGMAGGAQGVQFF.

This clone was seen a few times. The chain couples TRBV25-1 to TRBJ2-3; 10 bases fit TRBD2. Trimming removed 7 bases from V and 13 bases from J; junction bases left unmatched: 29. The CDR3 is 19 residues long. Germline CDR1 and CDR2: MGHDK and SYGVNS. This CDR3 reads CASISGLIGTSRLAGAKYF. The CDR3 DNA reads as TGTGCCAGCATCTCAGGCCTTATAGGGACCTCTAGACTAGCGGGTGCTAAGTATTTT. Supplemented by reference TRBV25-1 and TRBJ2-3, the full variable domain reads EADIYQTPRYLVIGTGKKITLECSQTMGHDKMYWYQQDPGMELHLIHYSYGVNSTEKGDLSSESTVSRIRTEHFPLTLESARPSHTSQYLCASISGLIGTSRLAGAKYFGPGTRLTVL.

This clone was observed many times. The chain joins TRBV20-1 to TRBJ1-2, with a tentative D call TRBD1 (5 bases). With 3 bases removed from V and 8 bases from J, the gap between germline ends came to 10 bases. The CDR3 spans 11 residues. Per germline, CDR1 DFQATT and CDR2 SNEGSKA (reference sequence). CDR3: CSASGGNGYTF. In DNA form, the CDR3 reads TGCAGTGCTAGCGGGGGAAACGGCTACACCTTC.

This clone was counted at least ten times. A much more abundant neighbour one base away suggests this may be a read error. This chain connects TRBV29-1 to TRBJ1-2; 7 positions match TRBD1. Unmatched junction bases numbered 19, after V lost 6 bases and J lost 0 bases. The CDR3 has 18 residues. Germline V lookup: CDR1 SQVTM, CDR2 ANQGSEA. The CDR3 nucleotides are TGCAGCGTCGCCCGAAACCGGGACAGCCATTCATCTAACTATGGCTACACCTTC. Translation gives CSVARNRDSHSSNYGYTF.

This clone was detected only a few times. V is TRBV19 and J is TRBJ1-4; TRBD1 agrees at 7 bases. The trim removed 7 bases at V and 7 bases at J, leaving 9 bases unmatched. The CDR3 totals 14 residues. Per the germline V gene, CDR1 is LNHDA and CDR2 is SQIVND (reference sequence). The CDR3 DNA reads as TGTGCCAGTAACCCACAGGGGTCGGCTGAAAAACTGTTTTTT. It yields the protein CASNPQGSAEKLFF.

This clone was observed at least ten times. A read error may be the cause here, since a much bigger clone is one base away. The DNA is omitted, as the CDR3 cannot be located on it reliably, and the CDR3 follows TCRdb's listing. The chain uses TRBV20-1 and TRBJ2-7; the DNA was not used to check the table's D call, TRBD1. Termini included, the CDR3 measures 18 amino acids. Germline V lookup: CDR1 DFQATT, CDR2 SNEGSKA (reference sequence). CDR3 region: CSAGFWGWGTPPSYERYF.

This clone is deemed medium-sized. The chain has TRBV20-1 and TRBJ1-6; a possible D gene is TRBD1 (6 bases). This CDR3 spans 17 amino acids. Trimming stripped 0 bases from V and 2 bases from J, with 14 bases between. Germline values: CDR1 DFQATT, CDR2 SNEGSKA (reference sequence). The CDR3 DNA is TGCAGTGCTAGAGATGGGGGCAGGGAGACCTATAATTCACCCCTCCACTTT. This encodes CSARDGGRETYNSPLHF.

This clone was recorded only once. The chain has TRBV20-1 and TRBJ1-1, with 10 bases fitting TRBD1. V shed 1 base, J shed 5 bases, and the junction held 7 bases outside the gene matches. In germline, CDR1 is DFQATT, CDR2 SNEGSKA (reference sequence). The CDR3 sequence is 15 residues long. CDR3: CSARVPDRGLTEAFF. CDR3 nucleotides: TGCAGTGCTAGAGTGCCTGACAGGGGGCTGACTGAAGCTTTCTTT.

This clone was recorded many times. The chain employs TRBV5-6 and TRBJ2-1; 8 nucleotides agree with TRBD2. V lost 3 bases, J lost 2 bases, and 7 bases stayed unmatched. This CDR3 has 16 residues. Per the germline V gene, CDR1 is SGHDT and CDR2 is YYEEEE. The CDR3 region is CASSSISGSTYNEQFF. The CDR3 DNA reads TGTGCCAGCAGCTCTATAAGCGGGAGTACCTACAATGAGCAGTTCTTC.

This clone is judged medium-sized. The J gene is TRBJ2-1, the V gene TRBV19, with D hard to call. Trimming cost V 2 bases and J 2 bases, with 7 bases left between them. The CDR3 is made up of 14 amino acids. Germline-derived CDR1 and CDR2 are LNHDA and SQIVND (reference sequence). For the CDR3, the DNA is TGTGCCAGTAGTATAAGCGACACCTACAATGAGCAGTTCTTC. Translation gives CASSISDTYNEQFF.

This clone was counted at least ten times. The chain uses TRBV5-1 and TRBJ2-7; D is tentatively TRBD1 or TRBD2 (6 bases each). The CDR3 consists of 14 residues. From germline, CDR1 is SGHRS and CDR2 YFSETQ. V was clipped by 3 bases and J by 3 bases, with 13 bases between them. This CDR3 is CASSWEGGGYEQYF. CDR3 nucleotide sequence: TGCGCCAGCAGCTGGGAAGGAGGGGGCTACGAGCAGTACTTC.

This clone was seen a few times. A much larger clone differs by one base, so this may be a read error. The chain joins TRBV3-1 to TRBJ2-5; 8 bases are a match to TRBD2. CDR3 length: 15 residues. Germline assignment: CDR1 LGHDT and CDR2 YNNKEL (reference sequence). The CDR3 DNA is TGTGCCAGCAGCGCACTGACTAGCGAGCCTGAGACCCATTACTTC. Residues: CASSALTSEPETHYF.

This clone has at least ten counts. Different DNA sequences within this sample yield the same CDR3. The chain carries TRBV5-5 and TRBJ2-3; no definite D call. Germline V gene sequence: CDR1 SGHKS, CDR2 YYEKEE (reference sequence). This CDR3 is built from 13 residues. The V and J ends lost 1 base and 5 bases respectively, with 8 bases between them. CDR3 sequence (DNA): TGTGCCAGCAGCTTGAACTCGGGAGATACGCAGTATTTT. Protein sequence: CASSLNSGDTQYF.

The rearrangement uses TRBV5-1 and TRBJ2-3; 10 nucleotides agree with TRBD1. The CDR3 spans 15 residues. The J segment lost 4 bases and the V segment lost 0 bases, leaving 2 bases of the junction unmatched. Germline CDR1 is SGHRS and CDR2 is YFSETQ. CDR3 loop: CASSLEGTGADTQYF. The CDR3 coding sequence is TGCGCCAGCAGCTTGGAAGGGACAGGGGCAGATACGCAGTATTTT. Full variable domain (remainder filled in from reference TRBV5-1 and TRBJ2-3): KAGVTQTPRYLIKTRGQQVTLSCSPISGHRSVSWYQQTPGQGLQFLFEYFSETQRNKGNFPGRFSGRQFSNSRSEMNVSTLELGDSALYLCASSLEGTGADTQYFGPGTRLTVL.

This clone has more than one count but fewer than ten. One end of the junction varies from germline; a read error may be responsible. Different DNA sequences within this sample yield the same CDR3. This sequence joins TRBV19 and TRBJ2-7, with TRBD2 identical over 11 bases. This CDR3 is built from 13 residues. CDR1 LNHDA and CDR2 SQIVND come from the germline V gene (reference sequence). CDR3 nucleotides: TGTGCTAGTAGTCACGGGACTAGCGGCGAGCAGTACTTC. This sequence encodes CASSHGTSGEQYF.

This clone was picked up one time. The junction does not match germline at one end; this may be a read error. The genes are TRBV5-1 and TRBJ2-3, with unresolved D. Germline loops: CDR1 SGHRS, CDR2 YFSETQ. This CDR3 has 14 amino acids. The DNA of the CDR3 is TGCTCCAGCAGCTTATCTAGAGCCCCAGATACGCAGTATTTT. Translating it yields CSSSLSRAPDTQYF.

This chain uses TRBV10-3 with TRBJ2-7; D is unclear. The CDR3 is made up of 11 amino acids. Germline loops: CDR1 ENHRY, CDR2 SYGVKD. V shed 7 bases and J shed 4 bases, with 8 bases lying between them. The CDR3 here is CAIIDGYEQYF. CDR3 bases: TGTGCCATCATTGATGGTTACGAGCAGTACTTC.

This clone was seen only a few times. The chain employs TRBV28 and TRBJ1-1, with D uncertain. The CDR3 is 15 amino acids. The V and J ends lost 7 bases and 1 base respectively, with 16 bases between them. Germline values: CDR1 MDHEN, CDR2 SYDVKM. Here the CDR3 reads CASIYSDLGNTEAFF. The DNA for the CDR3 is TGTGCCAGCATTTATTCGGACCTGGGGAACACTGAAGCTTTCTTT.